The 9 T cell receptor beta chains presented below share a single source sample, sequenced in a study of response to subunit inactivated influenza vaccine. TCRdb used MiXCR to reprocess the RT-PCR reads, holding one entry per CDR3 protein. The repertoire holds about 480,000 distinct CDR3 sequences, with about 25% as singletons. The sample was CD4+ T cells sorted from PBMCs, taken around 5 days after vaccination. Source of these receptors: a man between 50 and 59 years old who received an inactivated influenza vaccine.

The rearrangement joins TRBV5-1 to TRBJ2-6; 8 bases align to TRBD2. With V trimmed by 4 bases and J by 12 bases, 6 bases remained unmatched. The CDR3 sequence is 13 residues long. Germline CDR1 SGHRS, CDR2 YFSETQ. The CDR3 nucleotides are TGCGCCAGCAGCCTGACTAGCGATGGCGTCCTGACTTTC. It is translated as CASSLTSDGVLTF.

The table lists this clonotype with a few counts. This rearrangement joins TRBV18 to TRBJ2-2; D not resolved. Germline V gene sequence: CDR1 KGHSH, CDR2 LQKENI. V was cut by 3 bases and J by 4 bases, with 12 bases left in between. CDR3 length: 15 amino acids. The CDR3 region has the DNA TGTGCCAGCTCACCCCAGTCAGTTGGCACCGGGGAGCTGTTTTTT. Its protein product is CASSPQSVGTGELFF.

V gene TRBV23-1 combines with J gene TRBJ1-5; a weak D match, TRBD1 (5 bases). TRBV23-1 is an ORF for which the function is uncertain. V was shortened by 3 bases and J by 0 bases, with 21 bases between the two germline ends. CDR3 length: 19 residues. The CDR3 region is CASSHPRGTASFSNQPQHF. In DNA form, the CDR3 reads TGCGCCAGCAGTCATCCCAGAGGGACCGCCTCTTTTAGCAATCAGCCCCAGCATTTT.

The rearrangement uses TRBV7-2 and TRBJ2-7; 8 bases line up with TRBD1. Germline trimming cut 5 bases from V and 5 bases from J; bases unmatched to any gene: 8. Germline V gene data show CDR1 as SGHTA and CDR2 as FQGNSA. The CDR3 runs to 14 residues. CDR3 bases: TGTGCCAGCAGCCAACAGGGGGGACCGGACGAGCAGTACTTC. Amino acids: CASSQQGGPDEQYF.

This clonotype showed up just a few times. The genes are TRBV6-5 and TRBJ2-1, with a weak D call TRBD2 (6 bases). Germline CDR1 reads MNHEY; CDR2 reads SVGAGI. The CDR3 totals 14 residues. The germline V and J ends were trimmed by 2 bases and 9 bases, with 14 bases remaining between them. The CDR3 DNA follows: TGTGCCAGCAGTTACCCAGGGAGGACTGGTGAGCAGTTCTTC. Translation gives CASSYPGRTGEQFF.

The J gene is TRBJ2-3, the V gene TRBV7-9; 12 bases match TRBD1. Trimming took 5 bases from V and 2 from J; bases not matched to a gene: 5. CDR1 is SEHNR, CDR2 FQNEAQ, per germline (reference sequence). The CDR3 loop spans 16 amino acids. The CDR3 coding sequence is TGTGCCAGCAGCCGGGACAGGGGGCTAGTCACAGATACGCAGTATTTT. As protein: CASSRDRGLVTDTQYF.

The CDR3 DNA reads TGTGCCAGCAGGAATACAGGGGGATGGAATCAGCCCCAGCATTTT. Protein sequence: CASRNTGGWNQPQHF. V gene TRBV12-3 or TRBV12-4 combines with J gene TRBJ1-5; 8 nucleotides align to TRBD1. V lost 6 bases to trimming and J lost 4 bases; unmatched junction nucleotides: 8. The CDR3 is made up of 15 amino acids.

This clonotype has more than one count but fewer than ten. This CDR3 reads CASSLGADTEAFF. The CDR3 DNA reads TGTGCCAGCAGTTTAGGGGCGGACACTGAAGCTTTCTTT. The chain combines TRBV12-3 or TRBV12-4 with TRBJ1-1, with no clear D. The V gene lost 1 base and the J gene lost 3 bases, with 6 bases spanning the gap. The CDR3 is 13 amino acids.

The genes are TRBV5-4 and TRBJ2-6; D unresolved. The length of the CDR3 is 15 residues. The V end lost 6 bases, the J end lost 0 bases, and 10 bases lay between the germline ends. Looked up from germline, CDR1 is SGHNT and CDR2 is YYREEE (reference sequence). Here the CDR3 reads CASNKVDSGANVLTF. CDR3 DNA sequence: TGTGCCAGCAACAAGGTGGACTCTGGGGCCAACGTCCTGACTTTC.